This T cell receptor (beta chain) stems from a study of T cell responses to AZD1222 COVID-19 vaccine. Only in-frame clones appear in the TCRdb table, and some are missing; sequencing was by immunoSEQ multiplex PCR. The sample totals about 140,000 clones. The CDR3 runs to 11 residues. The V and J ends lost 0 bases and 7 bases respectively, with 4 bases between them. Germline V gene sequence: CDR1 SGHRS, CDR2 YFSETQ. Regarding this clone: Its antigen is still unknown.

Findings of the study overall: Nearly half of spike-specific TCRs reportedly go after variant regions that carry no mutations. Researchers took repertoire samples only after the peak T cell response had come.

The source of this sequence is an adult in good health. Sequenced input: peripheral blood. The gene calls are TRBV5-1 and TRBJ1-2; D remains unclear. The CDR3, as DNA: TGCGCCAGCAGCTTGGAGGGTGGCTACACCTTC. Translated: CASSLEGGYTF.